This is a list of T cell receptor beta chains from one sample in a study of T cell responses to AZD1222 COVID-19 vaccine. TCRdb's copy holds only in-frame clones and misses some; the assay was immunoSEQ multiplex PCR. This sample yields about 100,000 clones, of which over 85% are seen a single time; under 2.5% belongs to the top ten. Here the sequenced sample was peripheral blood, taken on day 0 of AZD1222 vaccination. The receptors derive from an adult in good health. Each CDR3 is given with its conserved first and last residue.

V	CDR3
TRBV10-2	CASSLHNTEAFF
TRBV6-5	CASSYNLNSNQPQHF
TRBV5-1	CASSLAPLEGTDTQYF
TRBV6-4	CASSDSSGAQYF
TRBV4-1	CASSQDHRSEAFF
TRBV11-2	CASSLDRLDYNEQFF
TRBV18	CASSPFEGNEQYF
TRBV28	CASSLPTSGRARYEQYF
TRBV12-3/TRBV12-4	CASRPRASYGYTF
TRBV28	CASRPTTIRGRYTEAFF
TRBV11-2	CASSAGGLGYEQYF
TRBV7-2	CASSPTGTTNEKLFF
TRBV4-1	CASSQMPPFPGQGPYEQYF
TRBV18	CASSPPVGPRVTEAFF
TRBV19	CASKKDNDQPQHF
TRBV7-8	CASSLNGQTDSYGYTF
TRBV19	CASSVGGREAFF
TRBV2	CASSEASAGQTYGYTF
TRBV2	CASSEGWGGSTDTQYF
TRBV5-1	CASSVDNNQPQHF
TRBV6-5	CASSRTRDSNQPQHF
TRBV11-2	CASSSYRGSNYGYTF
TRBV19	CASSAGTGVNEKLFF
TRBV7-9	CASSFGNMDREYEQYF
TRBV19	CASSKPGGGGQPQHF
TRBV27	CASSLNTGGNTIYF
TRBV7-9	CASRAPDTQYF
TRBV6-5	CASSYEGSRDSPLHF
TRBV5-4	CASSSSVTNYGYTF
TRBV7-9	CASSLAEWTDFHYEQYF
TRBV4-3	CASSQDRGLYEQYF
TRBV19	CASRSSGRAIGELFF
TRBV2	CARKAQGNTIYF
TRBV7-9	CASSSVLAGARVEQYF
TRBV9	CASSVGVRGWGQGEETQYF
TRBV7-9	CASSLGGAGNTIYF
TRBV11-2	CASSLVVAEQFF
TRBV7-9	CASSAYTGEGNGYTF
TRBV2	CASSFHRGGYTF
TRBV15	CATSRSGGQTTGYTF
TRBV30	CAWKIIGKPNYGYTF
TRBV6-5	CASSYSQGAVNTEAFF
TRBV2	CASIPTTGGGEKLFF
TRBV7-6	CASSLEVTGHSPREQFF
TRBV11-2	CASSLAVTSYNEQFF
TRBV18	CASSPQGSGNTIYF
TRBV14	CASSQDTWNLNTEAFF
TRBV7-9	CASSLIGYEQYF
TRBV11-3	CASSLGLIFGNTIYF
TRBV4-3	CASSQAYSQETQYF
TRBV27	CASSGTGGNEQFF
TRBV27	CASSFFRDGEAFF
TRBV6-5	CASRPGTGWATEAFF
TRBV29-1	CSVVGQIEAFF
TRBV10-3	CAISESAGPDTQYF
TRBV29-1	CSARDEGTEAFF
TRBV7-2	CASSFGGVGIQHF
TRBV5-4	CASSPGSGLNTEAFF
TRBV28	CASRNRDKANYGYTF